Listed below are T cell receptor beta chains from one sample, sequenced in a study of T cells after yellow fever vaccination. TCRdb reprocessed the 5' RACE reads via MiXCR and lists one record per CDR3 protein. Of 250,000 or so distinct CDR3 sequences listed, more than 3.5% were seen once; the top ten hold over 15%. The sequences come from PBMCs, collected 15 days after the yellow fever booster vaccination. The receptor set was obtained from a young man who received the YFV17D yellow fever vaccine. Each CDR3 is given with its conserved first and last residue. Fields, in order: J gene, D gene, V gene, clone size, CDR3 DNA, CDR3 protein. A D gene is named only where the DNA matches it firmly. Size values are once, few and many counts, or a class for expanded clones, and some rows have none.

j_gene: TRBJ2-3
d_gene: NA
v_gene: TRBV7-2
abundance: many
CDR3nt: TGTGCCAGCAGCTTAGATACTAGCACAGATACGCAGTATTTT
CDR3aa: CASSLDTSTDTQYF

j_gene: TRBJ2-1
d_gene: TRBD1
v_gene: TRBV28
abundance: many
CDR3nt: TGTGCCAGCACCCGGGCCGGGACAGGGGTCAATGAGCAGTTCTTC
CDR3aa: CASTRAGTGVNEQFF

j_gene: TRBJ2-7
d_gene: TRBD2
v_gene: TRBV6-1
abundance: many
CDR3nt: TGTGCCAGCATCGGACTAGCGGGGAGGTACGAGCAGTACTTC
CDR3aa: CASIGLAGRYEQYF

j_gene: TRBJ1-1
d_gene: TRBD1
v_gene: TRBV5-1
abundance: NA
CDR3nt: TGCGCCAGCAGCGATTACAGGGGCATTGGGAACACTGAAGCTTTCTTT
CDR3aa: CASSDYRGIGNTEAFF

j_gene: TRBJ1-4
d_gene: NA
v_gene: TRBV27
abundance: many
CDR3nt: TGTGCCAGCAGTCTCCTCCACCCGACAGGATTGAGTGAAAAACTGTTTTTT
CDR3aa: CASSLLHPTGLSEKLFF

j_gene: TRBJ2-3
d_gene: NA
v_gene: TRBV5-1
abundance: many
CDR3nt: TGCGCCAGCCGGCCTCGGGGACAATTCCGACAGGAAGCTTGGAATACGCAGTATTTT
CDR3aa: CASRPRGQFRQEAWNTQYF

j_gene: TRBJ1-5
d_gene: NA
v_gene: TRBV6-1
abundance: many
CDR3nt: TGTGCCAGCAGAGAGGGAGTGAATCAGCCCCAGCATTTT
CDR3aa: CASREGVNQPQHF

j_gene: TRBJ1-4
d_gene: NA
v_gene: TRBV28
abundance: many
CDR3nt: TGTGCCAGGCTACTAAGGACAGTCGGGCATGAAAAACTGTTTTTT
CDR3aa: CARLLRTVGHEKLFF

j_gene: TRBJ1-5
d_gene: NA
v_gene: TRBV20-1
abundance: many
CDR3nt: TGCAGTGCTATGGGGGATAGCAATCAGCCCCAGCATTTT
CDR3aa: CSAMGDSNQPQHF

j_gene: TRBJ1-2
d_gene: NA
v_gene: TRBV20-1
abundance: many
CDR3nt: TGCAGTGCTAGACCACGGGGGGGGCTGGAAGGCTACACCTTC
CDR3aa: CSARPRGGLEGYTF

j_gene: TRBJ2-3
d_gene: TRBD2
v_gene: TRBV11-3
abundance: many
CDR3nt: TGTGCCAGCAGCTTAGGGTCTAGCGGGGGGCTAAATACGCAGTATTTT
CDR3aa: CASSLGSSGGLNTQYF

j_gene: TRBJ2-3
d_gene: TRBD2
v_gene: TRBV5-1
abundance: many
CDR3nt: TGCGCCAGCAGCTTCAAACTAGCGGGGGACACAGATACGCAGTATTTT
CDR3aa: CASSFKLAGDTDTQYF

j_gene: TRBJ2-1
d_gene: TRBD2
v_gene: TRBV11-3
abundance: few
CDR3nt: TGTGCCAGCAGCTTACGGGGGGGTATGCGCAATGAGCAGTTCTTC
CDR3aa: CASSLRGGMRNEQFF

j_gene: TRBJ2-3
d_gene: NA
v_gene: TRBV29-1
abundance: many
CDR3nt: TGCAGCGTTGCGGGGCAGCTCCGTAGCACAGATACGCAGTATTTT
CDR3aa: CSVAGQLRSTDTQYF

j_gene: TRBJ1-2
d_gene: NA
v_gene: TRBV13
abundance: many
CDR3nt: TGTGCCAGCAGGCGTAACTATGGCTACACCTTC
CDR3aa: CASRRNYGYTF

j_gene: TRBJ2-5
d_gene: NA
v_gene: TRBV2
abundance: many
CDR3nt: TGTGCCAGCAGTGGGGAGACTACGTACCAAGAGACCCAGTACTTC
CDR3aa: CASSGETTYQETQYF

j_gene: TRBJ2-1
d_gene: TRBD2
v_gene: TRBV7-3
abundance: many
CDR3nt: TGTGCCAGCAGCTTTCGTCGACTAGCGGGGTACGATGAGCAGTTCTTC
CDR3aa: CASSFRRLAGYDEQFF

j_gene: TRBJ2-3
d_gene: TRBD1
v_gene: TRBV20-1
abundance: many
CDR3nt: TGCAGTGCTCCCAGGGACAGTAGCGCAGATACGCAGTATTTT
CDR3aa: CSAPRDSSADTQYF

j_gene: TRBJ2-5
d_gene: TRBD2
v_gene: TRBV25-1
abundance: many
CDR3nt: TGTGCCAGCAGTGAACCGGGGGGGCGGTTGGAGACCCAGTACTTC
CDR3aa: CASSEPGGRLETQYF

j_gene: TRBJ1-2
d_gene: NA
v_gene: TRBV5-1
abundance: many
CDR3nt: TGCGCCAGCAGCCTTCTCCGGTCCCAGGCTAACTATGGCTACACCTTC
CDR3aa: CASSLLRSQANYGYTF

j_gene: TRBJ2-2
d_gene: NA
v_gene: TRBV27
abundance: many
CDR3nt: TGTGCCAGCAGTTTATCGTGGGGAGGCGGGGAGCTGTTTTTT
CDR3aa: CASSLSWGGGELFF

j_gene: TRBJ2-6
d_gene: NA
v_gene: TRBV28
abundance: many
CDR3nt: TGTGCCAGCAGTTTACCGGGGGGCGGGGCCAACGTCCTGACTTTC
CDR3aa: CASSLPGGGANVLTF

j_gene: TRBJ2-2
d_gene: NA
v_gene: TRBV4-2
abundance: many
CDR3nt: TGTGCCAGCAGCCAAGAAAAGGGTCCGAACACCGGGGAGCTGTTTTTT
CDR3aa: CASSQEKGPNTGELFF

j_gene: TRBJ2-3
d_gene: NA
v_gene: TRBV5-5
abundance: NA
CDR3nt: TGTGCCAGCAGCTTGGTGGTCGGACGCACATATACGCAGTATTTT
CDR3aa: CASSLVVGRTYTQYF